This record looks at one TCR beta chain sequence and its context. Its antigen is unidentified. This CDR3 contains 12 residues. Germline loops: CDR1 SQVTM, CDR2 ANQGSEA. The V and J ends lost 6 bases and 8 bases, in that order; junction bases with no gene match: 5. Following RNA extraction, reverse transcription yielded cDNA that acted as the sequencing template. Repertoires were generated with immunoSEQ multiplex PCR, while TCRdb's copy carries only in-frame clones and drops some. Of about 120,000 clones detected, about half appear once; the ten largest clones hold about 0.5%. Treatment described: oral pan-JAK inhibitor, 5-10 mg twice daily. The sample originates from a study of CD8+ T cells in alopecia areata. Whole-study context: Among treated patients, oral tofacitinib was administered at 5 to 10 mg twice daily. Findings and limits, study-wide: Normal scalp had lower clonality than lesional scalp, with alopecia totalis/universalis lesions showing this most strongly.

Sequenced material: CD4+ T cells sorted from blood, taken at week 4, from a patient treated with tofacitinib. This clonotype originated in a human donor with alopecia areata. This rearrangement joins TRBV29-1 to TRBJ1-4; 8 positions match TRBD1. The CDR3 DNA sequence: TGCAGCGTGGGGGGACAGGACGAAAAACTGTTTTTT. It translates to CSVGGQDEKLFF.